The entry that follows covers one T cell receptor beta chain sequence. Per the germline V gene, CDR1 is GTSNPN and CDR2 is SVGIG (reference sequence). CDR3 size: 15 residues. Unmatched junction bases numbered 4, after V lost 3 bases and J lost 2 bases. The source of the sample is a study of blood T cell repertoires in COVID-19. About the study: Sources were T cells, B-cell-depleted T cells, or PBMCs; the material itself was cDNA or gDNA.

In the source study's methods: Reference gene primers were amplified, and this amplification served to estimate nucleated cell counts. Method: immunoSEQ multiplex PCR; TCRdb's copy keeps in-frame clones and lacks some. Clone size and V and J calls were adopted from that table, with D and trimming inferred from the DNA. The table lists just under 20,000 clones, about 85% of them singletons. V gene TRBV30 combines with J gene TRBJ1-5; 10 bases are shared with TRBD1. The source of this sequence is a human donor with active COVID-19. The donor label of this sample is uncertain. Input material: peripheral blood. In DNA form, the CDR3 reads TGTGCCTGGAGCGTCGGGACAGGGGGCAATCAGCCCCAGCATTTT. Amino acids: CAWSVGTGGNQPQHF.